The rows below give T cell receptor beta chains drawn from one sample of a study of T cells expressing NK-cell markers. TCRdb reprocessed the 5' RACE reads and reports one entry per CDR3 protein, with no DNA. The sample data list 350,000 to 450,000 distinct CDR3 sequences. Sequenced input: blood T cells: a sorted CD56 or NKG2C T cell subset, CD4+ or CD8+ T cells, or bulk PBMC T cells (not recorded which). All receptors come from a man aged 18 to 69 in good health. Both conserved end residues are part of each CDR3.

J,V,length,CDR3
TRBJ2-7,TRBV7-7,14,CASSSSYGPYEQYF
TRBJ2-3,TRBV29-1,15,CSGAGTSGRTDTQYF
TRBJ2-2,TRBV24-1,16,CATSGSPGRSTGELFF
TRBJ2-2,TRBV4-2,17,CASSQILQGTRTGELFF
TRBJ2-1,TRBV28,17,CASSPNRAGALHNEQFF
TRBJ1-5,TRBV19,17,CASSGSPRGRSNQPQHF
TRBJ1-1,TRBV5-1,15,CASSSTTGADTEAFF
TRBJ2-7,TRBV5-1,16,CASSLRLGSRGYEQYF
TRBJ2-5,TRBV7-9,14,CASSAGQLQETQYF
TRBJ1-2,TRBV20-1,13,CSAPGWGSYGYTF
TRBJ2-7,TRBV7-9,13,CASTPGLVYEQYF
TRBJ1-2,TRBV20-1,17,CSARQTRKGQLDYGYTF
TRBJ2-3,TRBV7-3,16,CASSLFAPGVGDTQYF
TRBJ2-7,TRBV4-2,16,CASSQPLGTGDYEQYF
TRBJ2-4,TRBV7-2,15,CASSPGLAGGHIQYF
TRBJ2-7,TRBV21-1,17,CASSNTYRLPNIRVQYF
TRBJ2-3,TRBV24-1,17,CATSVGTGYWGTDTQYF
TRBJ2-7,TRBV13,16,CASSLKVRETPYEQYF
TRBJ2-7,TRBV6-5,15,CASSYSRQGPTKQYF
TRBJ2-5,TRBV29-1,15,CSAQTGGMRGETQYF